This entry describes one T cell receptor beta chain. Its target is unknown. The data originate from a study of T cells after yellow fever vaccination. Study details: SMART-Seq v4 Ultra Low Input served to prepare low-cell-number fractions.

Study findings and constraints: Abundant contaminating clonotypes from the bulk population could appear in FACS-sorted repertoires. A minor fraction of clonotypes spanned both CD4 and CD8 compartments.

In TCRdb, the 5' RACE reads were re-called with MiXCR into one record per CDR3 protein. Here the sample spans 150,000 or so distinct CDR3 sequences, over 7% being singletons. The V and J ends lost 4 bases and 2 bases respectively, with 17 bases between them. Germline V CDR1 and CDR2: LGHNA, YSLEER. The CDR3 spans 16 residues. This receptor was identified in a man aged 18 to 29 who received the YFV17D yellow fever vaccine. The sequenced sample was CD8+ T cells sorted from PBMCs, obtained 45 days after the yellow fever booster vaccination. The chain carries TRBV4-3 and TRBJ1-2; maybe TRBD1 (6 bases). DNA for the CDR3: TGCGCCAGCAGCCGTCGACAGGTGACATCGAACTATGGCTACACCTTC. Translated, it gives CASSRRQVTSNYGYTF.